Detailed here is one T cell receptor beta chain. This sample stems from a study of blood T cell repertoires in COVID-19. Produced via immunoSEQ multiplex PCR; TCRdb's table is partial and in-frame only. The repertoire holds around 130,000 clones, with approximately 80% as singletons. The CDR3 covers 15 residues. Germline assignment: CDR1 SGDLS and CDR2 YYNGEE. V shed 3 bases and J shed 5 bases, with 17 bases lying between them. The J gene is TRBJ2-5, the V gene TRBV9; weak D call: TRBD2 (6 bases). The clonotype comes from a middle-aged man with acute or convalescent COVID-19. The sample taken for sequencing was peripheral blood. Here the CDR3 reads CASSEAPRGMETQYF. Written as DNA, the CDR3 is TGTGCCAGCAGCGAGGCCCCACGGGGGATGGAGACCCAGTACTTC. Full variable domain (remainder filled in from reference TRBV9 and TRBJ2-5): DSGVTQTPKHLITATGQRVTLRCSPRSGDLSVYWYQQSLDQGLQFLIQYYNGEERAKGNILERFSAQQFPDLHSELNLSSLELGDSALYFCASSEAPRGMETQYFGPGTRLLVL.